What follows are 13 T cell receptor beta chains derived from one specimen sequenced in a study of shared clonotypes between healthy human individuals. Clones were read by immunoSEQ multiplex PCR, and TCRdb kept only the in-frame ones, dropping some. The sample shows about 500,000 clones, 70% to 80% of them seen only once. The sample comprised PBMCs. All receptors derive from a woman aged 35 to 49 in good health. Some clones in this sample may be carry-over from other donors' samples.

V is TRBV29-1 and J is TRBJ2-1; TRBD2 matches at 10 bases. CDR1 is SQVTM and CDR2 is ANQGSEA in the germline V gene. The V and J ends lost 4 bases and 0 bases, in that order; junction bases with no gene match: 9. The CDR3 has 17 amino acids. This chain's CDR3 is CSVVTSGTQRSYNEQFF. The CDR3 DNA reads as TGCAGCGTTGTTACTAGCGGGACCCAACGCTCCTACAATGAGCAGTTCTTC.

This clone has a single count. The chain recombines TRBV14 with TRBJ1-5; D may be TRBD1 (6 bases). Per germline, CDR1 SGHDN and CDR2 FVKESK. CDR3 size: 17 residues. V was clipped by 5 bases and J by 3 bases, with 20 bases between them. In DNA, the CDR3 is TGTGCCAGCAGCTTCGCTCGACAGGTGAGGTTCAATCAGCCCCAGCATTTT. Amino acid sequence: CASSFARQVRFNQPQHF.

Points on this clone: The likely explanation is a read error, given a far larger clone one base away. The sample contains more than one DNA sequence encoding this CDR3. The V gene is TRBV7-9, the J gene TRBJ2-7; D is ambiguous. This CDR3 comprises 12 residues. Deletions cut 4 bases from V and 4 bases from J, with 8 bases between. Germline V gene sequence: CDR1 SEHNR, CDR2 FQNEAQ (reference sequence). The CDR3 reads CASSSLLYEQYF. The CDR3 DNA follows: TGTGCCAGCAGCTCCCTACTATACGAGCAGTACTTC.

Concerning this clone: Other nucleotide sequences from this sample produce the same CDR3. This sequence joins TRBV18 and TRBJ2-3, with a possible D match to TRBD1 (6 bases). V gave up 1 base and J gave up 0 bases, with 8 bases separating them. Germline assignment: CDR1 KGHSH and CDR2 LQKENI. CDR3 size: 15 residues. CDR3 bases: TGTGCCAGCTCACCACGTACAGGGAGCACAGATACGCAGTATTTT. This encodes CASSPRTGSTDTQYF.

This clone was counted once. V gene TRBV29-1 combines with J gene TRBJ1-4, with a possible D match to TRBD1 (5 bases). Trimming left V 4 bases short and J 5 bases short, with 11 bases between. This CDR3 is 13 amino acids long. The V gene's germline CDR1 is SQVTM and CDR2 ANQGSEA. The CDR3 sequence is CSVVAGGNEKLFF. The CDR3 DNA reads as TGCAGCGTTGTGGCTGGGGGGAATGAAAAACTGTTTTTT.

This clone was counted a few times. The V call is TRBV28, the J call TRBJ2-7; D uncertain. The germline V gene has CDR1 MDHEN and CDR2 SYDVKM. This CDR3 is 16 amino acids long. V was trimmed by 3 bases and J by 6 bases, leaving 21 bases between them. Written as DNA, the CDR3 is TGTGCCAGCAGTTTGATACAACCCTATCTACTCGGCGAGCAGTACTTC. It yields the protein CASSLIQPYLLGEQYF.

This chain uses TRBV5-1 with TRBJ2-1, with 9 positions matching TRBD2. The CDR3 totals 16 residues. Trimming cost V 0 bases and J 4 bases; bases outside gene matches: 5. Per germline, CDR1 SGHRS and CDR2 YFSETQ. The CDR3 loop is CASSLASSGVYNEQFF. CDR3 DNA sequence: TGCGCCAGCAGCTTGGCCTCTAGCGGGGTGTACAATGAGCAGTTCTTC.

The chain uses TRBV28 and TRBJ1-2; D remains unclear. CDR1 and CDR2 (germline): MDHEN, SYDVKM. V lost 3 bases, J lost 5 bases, and 13 bases lay in between. The CDR3 extends over 14 amino acids. CDR3 sequence (DNA): TGTGCCAGCAGTTTGGGGATTGGGGTATATGGCTACACCTTC. Translation: CASSLGIGVYGYTF.

The rearrangement links TRBV6-6 to TRBJ2-5, with D unclear. CDR3 length: 11 amino acids. Germline loops: CDR1 MNHNY, CDR2 SVGAGI (reference sequence). V was clipped by 2 bases and J by 5 bases, with 3 bases between them. The CDR3 protein is CASSYSETQYF. The CDR3 DNA reads as TGTGCCAGCAGTTACAGCGAGACCCAGTACTTC.

The CDR3 nucleotides read TGTGCCAGTAGCACTTCAGGGGCAGGGACTGAAGCTTTCTTT. As protein: CASSTSGAGTEAFF. The J gene is TRBJ1-1, the V gene TRBV19, with a possible D match to TRBD1 (6 bases). The germline V gene has CDR1 LNHDA and CDR2 SQIVND (reference sequence). Between the trimmed V and J ends, which lost 6 bases and 5 bases, there was a span of 16 bases. This CDR3 is 14 amino acids long.

About this clone itself: This is likely an artifact of a read error, given a far larger clone one base away. The chain joins TRBV10-2 to TRBJ2-1; the D gene is possibly TRBD2 (5 bases). Germline CDR1 WSHSY, CDR2 SAAADI. V lost 6 bases to trimming and J lost 6 bases, with 15 bases between them. This CDR3 region has 14 residues. For the CDR3, the DNA is TGCGCCAGCAGGCAGGAGGCCGCGATCAATGAGCAGTTCTTC. Its translation is CASRQEAAINEQFF.

The J gene is TRBJ1-2, the V gene TRBV21-1; the listed D gene, TRBD1, was not tested against the DNA. TRBV21-1 is classified as a pseudogene. This CDR3 contains 14 residues. CDR3 nucleotide sequence: TGTGCCAGCAGCAAAGGGGCCAGATGCTATGGCTACACCTTC. Protein product: CASSKGARCYGYTF.

J is TRBJ2-7 and V is TRBV10-3, with D possibly being TRBD1 or TRBD2 (5 bases each). This CDR3 is built from 14 residues. V was cut by 3 bases and J by 5 bases, with 14 bases left in between. Looked up from germline, CDR1 is ENHRY and CDR2 is SYGVKD. The CDR3, as DNA: TGTGCCATCAGTGACCGGAGAGGGGACCACGAGCAGTACTTC. Its protein product is CAISDRRGDHEQYF.